This T cell receptor (beta chain) derives from a study of T cells in pancreatic ductal adenocarcinoma. General study results and limits: Comparisons of tumor and blood clonality may show falsely lower tumor diversity. Tumor samples had fewer productive templates and roughly 8-fold fewer unique clonotypes than blood.

Surgery without prior neoadjuvant therapy was the treatment of the selected pancreatic ductal adenocarcinoma patients. J was trimmed by 2 bases and V by 10 bases; bases with no gene match: 11. Germline CDR1 and CDR2: SGHRS and YFSETQ. The CDR3 totals 15 residues. This table comes from immunoSEQ multiplex PCR, and its TCRdb copy is limited to in-frame clones, with some not included. The table lists over 85,000 clones, about 95% of them singletons. This clone was detected once. Antigen specificity is unknown. The gene calls are TRBV5-1 and TRBJ2-7, with 11 bases matching TRBD2. Specimen: PBMCs. This sequence originates from a human donor with pancreatic ductal adenocarcinoma. Written as DNA, the CDR3 is TGCGCCTCCTCACTACGACTAGCGGGGACCTACGAGCAGTACTTC. This sequence encodes CASSLRLAGTYEQYF.